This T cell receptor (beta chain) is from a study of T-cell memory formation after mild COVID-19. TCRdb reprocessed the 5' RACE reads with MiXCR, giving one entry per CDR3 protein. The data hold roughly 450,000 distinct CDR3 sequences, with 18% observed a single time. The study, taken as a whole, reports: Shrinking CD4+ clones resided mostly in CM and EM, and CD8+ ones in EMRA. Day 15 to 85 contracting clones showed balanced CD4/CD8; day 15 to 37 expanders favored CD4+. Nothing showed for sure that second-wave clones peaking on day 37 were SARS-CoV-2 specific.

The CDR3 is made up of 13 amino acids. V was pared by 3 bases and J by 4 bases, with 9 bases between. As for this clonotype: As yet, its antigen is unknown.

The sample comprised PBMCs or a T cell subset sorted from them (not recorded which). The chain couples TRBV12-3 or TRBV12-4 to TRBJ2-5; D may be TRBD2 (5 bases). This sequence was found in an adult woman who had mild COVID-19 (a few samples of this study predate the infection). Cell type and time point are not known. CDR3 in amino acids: CASSFFGGETQYF. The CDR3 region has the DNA TGTGCCAGCAGTTTTTTCGGAGGAGAGACCCAGTACTTC.